This record concerns one T cell receptor beta chain sequence. Its target is unknown. The data are from a study of OX40 agonist ivuxolimab in advanced cancers. Study conclusions and caveats: CD8+ T cells were the subset that, on average, had more expanded clones than CD4+.

With 4 bases clipped from V and 1 base from J, the junction kept 9 bases outside the gene matches. Germline V CDR1 and CDR2: LGHNA, YSLEER. The CDR3 covers 17 residues. Sequencing used immunoSEQ multiplex PCR; TCRdb keeps in-frame clones, though not all of them. The repertoire has 100,000 or so clones, about 93% of them found once; the top ten carry around 0.86%. The clonotype comes from an adult with an advanced solid tumor such as melanoma, head and neck, liver or kidney cancer. This chain connects TRBV4-3 to TRBJ2-3; 9 bases are a match to TRBD2. The source material was CD4+ or CD8+ T cells sorted from blood, sampled in a trial of the OX40 agonist ivuxolimab. The CDR3 DNA follows: TGCGCCAGCAGCCGAGGTGCGGGAGGGTCTGGCACAGATACGCAGTATTTT. Translation gives CASSRGAGGSGTDTQYF.